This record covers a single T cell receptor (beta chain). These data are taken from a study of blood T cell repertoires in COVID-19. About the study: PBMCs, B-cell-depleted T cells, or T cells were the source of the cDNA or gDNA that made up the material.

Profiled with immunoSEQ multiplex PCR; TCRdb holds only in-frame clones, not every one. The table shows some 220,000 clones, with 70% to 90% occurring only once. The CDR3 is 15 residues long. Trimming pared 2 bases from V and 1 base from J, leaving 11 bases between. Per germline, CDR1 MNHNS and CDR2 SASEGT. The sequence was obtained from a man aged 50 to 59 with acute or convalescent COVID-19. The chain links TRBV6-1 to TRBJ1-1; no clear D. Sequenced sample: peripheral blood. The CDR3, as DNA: TGTGCCAGCAGTGAAATCGCACACCCGAACACTGAAGCTTTCTTT. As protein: CASSEIAHPNTEAFF.